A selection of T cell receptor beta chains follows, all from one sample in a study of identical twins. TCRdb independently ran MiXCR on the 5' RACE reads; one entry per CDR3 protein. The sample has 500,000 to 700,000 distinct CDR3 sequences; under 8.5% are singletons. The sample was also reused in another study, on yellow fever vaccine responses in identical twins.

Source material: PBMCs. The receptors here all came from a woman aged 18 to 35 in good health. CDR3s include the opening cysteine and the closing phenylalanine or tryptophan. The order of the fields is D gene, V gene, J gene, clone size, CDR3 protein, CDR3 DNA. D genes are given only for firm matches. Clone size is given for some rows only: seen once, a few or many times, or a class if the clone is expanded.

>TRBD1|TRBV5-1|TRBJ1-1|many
CASSTRTGQNTEAFF
TGCGCCAGCAGCACAAGGACAGGGCAGAACACTGAAGCTTTCTTT
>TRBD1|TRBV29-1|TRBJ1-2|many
CSVLGDRVVGYTF
TGCAGCGTTTTGGGGGACAGAGTAGTTGGCTACACCTTC
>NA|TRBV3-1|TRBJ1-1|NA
CASSPGRARAFF
TGTGCCAGCAGTCCGGGGAGGGCGCGGGCTTTCTTC
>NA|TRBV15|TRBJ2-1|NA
CATSREYGRTRYNEQFF
TGTGCCACCAGCAGAGAGTACGGGCGCACGAGATACAATGAGCAGTTCTTC
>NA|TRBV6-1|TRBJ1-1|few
CASSPGRVTEAFF
TGTGCCAGCAGCCCCGGACGGGTCACTGAAGCTTTCTTT
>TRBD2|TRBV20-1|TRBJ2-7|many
CSAGSSTSGLYEQYF
TGCAGTGCTGGCTCGTCGACTAGCGGGTTGTACGAGCAGTACTTC
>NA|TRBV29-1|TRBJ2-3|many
CSVVRGYPDTQYF
TGCAGCGTTGTTAGGGGGTACCCAGATACGCAGTATTTT
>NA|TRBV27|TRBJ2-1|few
CASSLLGTGGYRGVNEQFF
TGTGCCAGCAGTTTACTGGGGACAGGAGGGTACCGGGGGGTCAATGAGCAGTTCTTC
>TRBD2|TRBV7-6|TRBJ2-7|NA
CASSPRLAGVGYEQYF
TGTGCCAGCAGCCCCCGTTTGGCGGGAGTAGGTTACGAGCAGTACTTC
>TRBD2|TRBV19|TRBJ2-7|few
CASSSPPGLELGEQYF
TGTGCCAGTAGTAGTCCCCCCGGACTAGAGCTTGGCGAGCAGTACTTC
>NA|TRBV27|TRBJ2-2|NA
CASSLSLATTNTGELFF
TGTGCCAGCAGTTTATCGTTGGCAACCACGAACACCGGGGAGCTGTTTTTT
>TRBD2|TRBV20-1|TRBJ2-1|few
CSAGSGNEQFF
TGCAGTGCTGGTAGCGGGAATGAGCAGTTCTTC
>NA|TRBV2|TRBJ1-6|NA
CASSETRRDSPLHF
TGTGCCAGCAGTGAAACTAGACGGGATTCACCCCTCCACTTT
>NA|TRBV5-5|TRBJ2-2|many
CASSFWSDTGELFF
TGTGCCAGCAGCTTCTGGTCAGACACCGGGGAGCTGTTTTTT
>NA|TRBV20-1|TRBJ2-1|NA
CSAHKAPAYEQFF
TGCAGTGCTCACAAGGCCCCGGCGTATGAGCAGTTCTTC
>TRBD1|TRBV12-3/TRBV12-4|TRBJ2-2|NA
CASSYSQDRVDTGELFF
TGTGCCAGCAGTTACTCCCAGGACAGGGTCGACACCGGGGAGCTGTTTTTT
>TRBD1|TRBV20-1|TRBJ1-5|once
CSALDRGPFQPQHF
TGCAGTGCTTTGGACAGGGGCCCATTTCAGCCCCAGCATTTT
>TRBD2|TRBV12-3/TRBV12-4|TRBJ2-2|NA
CASRPGGSGRIGELFF
TGTGCCAGCAGGCCAGGGGGTAGCGGGAGAATCGGGGAGCTGTTTTTT
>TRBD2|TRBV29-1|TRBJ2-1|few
CSVEVPGLAVNEQFF
TGCAGCGTTGAAGTTCCGGGACTAGCGGTTAATGAGCAGTTCTTC
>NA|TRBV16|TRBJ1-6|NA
CASSPMNSPLHF
TGTGCCAGCAGCCCCATGAATTCACCCCTCCACTTT
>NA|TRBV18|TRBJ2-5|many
CASSPLGGRETQYF
TGTGCCAGCTCACCACTCGGGGGCCGGGAGACCCAGTACTTC
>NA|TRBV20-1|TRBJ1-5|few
CSASLMSSQPQHF
TGCAGTGCTAGCCTGATGTCCTCTCAGCCCCAGCATTTT
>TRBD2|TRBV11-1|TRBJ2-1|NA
CASSLEIAGGVNEQFF
TGTGCCAGCAGCTTAGAGATAGCGGGAGGGGTGAATGAGCAGTTCTTC
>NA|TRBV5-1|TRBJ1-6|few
CASSSARGNASPLHF
TGCGCCAGCAGCTCGGCCAGGGGAAACGCTTCACCCCTCCACTTT
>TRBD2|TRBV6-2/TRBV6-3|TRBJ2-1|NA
CASSGLAEQFF
TGTGCCAGCAGTGGACTAGCTGAGCAGTTCTTC
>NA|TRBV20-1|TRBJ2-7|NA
CSASASGSSDEQYF
TGCAGTGCTAGTGCCTCGGGATCTTCGGACGAGCAGTACTTC
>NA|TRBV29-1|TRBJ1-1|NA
CSVEGLPGTEAFF
TGCAGCGTTGAGGGCCTCCCGGGGACTGAAGCTTTCTTT
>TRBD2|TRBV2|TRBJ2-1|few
CASIPVSGRANEQFF
TGTGCCAGTATACCGGTTAGCGGGAGGGCCAATGAGCAGTTCTTC
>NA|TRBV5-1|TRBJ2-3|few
CASSLQRADTQYF
TGCGCCAGCAGCTTACAGAGAGCGGATACGCAGTATTTT
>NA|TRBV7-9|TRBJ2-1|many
CASSLANAGEQFF
TGTGCCAGCAGCTTAGCGAACGCTGGTGAGCAGTTCTTC
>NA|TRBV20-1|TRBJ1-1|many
CSARTANTEAFF
TGCAGCGCGCGGACAGCGAACACTGAAGCTTTCTTT
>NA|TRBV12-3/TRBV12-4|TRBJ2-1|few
CASTSHNEQFF
TGTGCCAGCACTTCACACAATGAGCAGTTCTTC
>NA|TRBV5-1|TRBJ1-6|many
CASSLGLVLGNSPLHF
TGCGCCAGCAGCTTGGGGTTGGTATTGGGGAATTCACCCCTCCACTTT
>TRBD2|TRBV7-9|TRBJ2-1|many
CASSNPSGSSYNEQFF
TGTGCCAGCAGCAACCCTAGCGGGAGCTCCTACAATGAGCAGTTCTTC
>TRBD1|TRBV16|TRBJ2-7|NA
CASSKSRTGVNEQYF
TGTGCCAGCAGCAAATCCCGGACAGGGGTGAACGAGCAGTACTTC
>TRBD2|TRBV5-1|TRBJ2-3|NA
CASSRLPLAGVTDTQYF
TGCGCCAGCAGCCGCCTCCCACTAGCGGGGGTCACAGATACGCAGTATTTT
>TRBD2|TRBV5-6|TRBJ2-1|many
CASSFRRTSGRADEQFF
TGTGCCAGCAGCTTTCGTAGGACTAGCGGGAGGGCCGATGAGCAGTTCTTC
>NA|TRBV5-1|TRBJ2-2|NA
CASSLDGQNTGELFF
TGCGCCAGCAGCTTGGACGGACAGAACACCGGGGAGCTGTTTTTT
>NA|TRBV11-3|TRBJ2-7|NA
CASSFPGDYEQYF
TGTGCCAGCAGCTTTCCAGGGGATTACGAGCAGTACTTC
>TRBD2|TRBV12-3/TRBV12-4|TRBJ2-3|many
CASRWGTSSDTQYF
TGTGCCAGCAGGTGGGGGACTAGTTCAGATACGCAGTATTTT
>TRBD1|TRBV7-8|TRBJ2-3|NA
CASSAKRDSRGDTQYF
TGTGCCAGCAGCGCGAAAAGGGACAGTAGAGGAGATACGCAGTATTTT
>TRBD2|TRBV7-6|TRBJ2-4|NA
CASSLRAGGLAKNIQYF
TGTGCCAGCAGCTTACGGGCGGGAGGTCTAGCCAAAAACATTCAGTACTTC
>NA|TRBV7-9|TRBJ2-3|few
CASSLWGGTYTDTQYF
TGTGCCAGCAGCTTATGGGGCGGGACCTACACAGATACGCAGTATTTT
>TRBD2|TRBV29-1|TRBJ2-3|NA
CSVGSSGGSTDTQYF
TGCAGCGTTGGGTCTAGCGGGGGTAGCACAGATACGCAGTATTTT
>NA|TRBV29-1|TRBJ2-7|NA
CSVEGPALREQYF
TGCAGCGTTGAAGGTCCAGCGTTGAGGGAGCAGTACTTC
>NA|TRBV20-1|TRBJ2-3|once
CSARGGSRVWGESTDTQYF
TGCAGTGCTAGAGGTGGCTCCCGTGTTTGGGGCGAAAGCACAGATACGCAGTATTTT
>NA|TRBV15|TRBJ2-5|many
CATSRDTSRQETQYF
TGTGCCACCAGCAGAGATACTAGCAGGCAAGAGACCCAGTACTTC
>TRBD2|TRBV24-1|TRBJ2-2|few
CATSDGLAGGPRTGELFF
TGTGCCACCAGTGACGGACTAGCGGGAGGGCCTAGAACCGGGGAGCTGTTTTTT
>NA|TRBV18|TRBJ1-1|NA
CATLDRMNTEAFF
TGTGCCACCCTTGACAGAATGAACACTGAAGCTTTCTTT
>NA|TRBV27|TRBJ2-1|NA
CASSSKAGYNEQFF
TGTGCCAGCAGTTCAAAAGCAGGTTACAATGAGCAGTTCTTC
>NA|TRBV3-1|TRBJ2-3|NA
CACSQDVTGAMGDTQYF
TGTGCCTGCTCCCAAGACGTGACGGGAGCGATGGGAGATACGCAGTATTTT
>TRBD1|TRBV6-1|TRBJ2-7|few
CGTGGRFTYEQYF
TGTGGGACAGGGGGCCGTTTCACCTACGAGCAGTACTTC